Listed below are T cell receptor beta chains from one sample, sequenced in a study of siplizumab effects on memory and regulatory T cells. Repertoires were generated with immunoSEQ multiplex PCR, while TCRdb's copy carries only in-frame clones and drops some. The data contain 100,000 or so clones, just under 95% of them seen just once; the ten biggest clones take up over 0.15%. The sample consisted of non-Treg CD4+ T cells sorted from blood. These receptor sequences come from a human donor in good health. Both conserved end residues are part of each CDR3. The D gene is left open where the match is weak. Clone size is shown for a subset of rows, as once, few, many or a class of expanded clone.

CDR3 DNA: TGTGCCAGCAGGGCCAGCACAGATACGCAGTATTTT
CDR3 protein: CASRASTDTQYF
D gene: NA
V gene: TRBV6-5
CDR3 length: 12
J gene: TRBJ2-3
clone size: NA

CDR3 DNA: TGTGCCAGCAGCTTGCTGCTGAGCACAGATACGCAGTATTTT
CDR3 protein: CASSLLLSTDTQYF
D gene: NA
V gene: TRBV5-4
CDR3 length: 14
J gene: TRBJ2-3
clone size: once

CDR3 DNA: TGTGCCAGCAGCTTACGGGTCGGGGACTCGGAGACCCAGTACTTC
CDR3 protein: CASSLRVGDSETQYF
D gene: NA
V gene: TRBV7-2
CDR3 length: 15
J gene: TRBJ2-5
clone size: NA

CDR3 DNA: TGTGCTAGTGGTCTTCGACTGACAGATACGCAGTATTTT
CDR3 protein: CASGLRLTDTQYF
D gene: NA
V gene: TRBV12-5
CDR3 length: 13
J gene: TRBJ2-3
clone size: NA

CDR3 DNA: TGTGCCAGCAGCAAAGTGAACGGGGGTGAGCAGTTCTTC
CDR3 protein: CASSKVNGGEQFF
D gene: NA
V gene: TRBV21-1
CDR3 length: 13
J gene: TRBJ2-1
clone size: NA

CDR3 DNA: TGTGCCAGCAGTTTAAGTAGATCCTACGAGCAGTACTTC
CDR3 protein: CASSLSRSYEQYF
D gene: NA
V gene: TRBV27
CDR3 length: 13
J gene: TRBJ2-7
clone size: NA

CDR3 DNA: TGTGCCTGGAGTGGTTTGTACGGCAATCAGCCCCAGCATTTT
CDR3 protein: CAWSGLYGNQPQHF
D gene: NA
V gene: TRBV30
CDR3 length: 14
J gene: TRBJ1-5
clone size: NA

CDR3 DNA: TGTGCCAGCAGTTACGTCCCCGGACAGGGGGAATCACCCCTCCACTTT
CDR3 protein: CASSYVPGQGESPLHF
D gene: TRBD1
V gene: TRBV6-6
CDR3 length: 16
J gene: TRBJ1-6
clone size: NA

CDR3 DNA: TGTGCCAGCAGCTCCACTTATAACTCCTACAATGAGCAGTTCTTC
CDR3 protein: CASSSTYNSYNEQFF
D gene: NA
V gene: TRBV7-8
CDR3 length: 15
J gene: TRBJ2-1
clone size: NA

CDR3 DNA: TGTGCCAGCAGTCCAGCAGACTTTAATGAAAAACTGTTTTTT
CDR3 protein: CASSPADFNEKLFF
D gene: NA
V gene: TRBV6-5
CDR3 length: 14
J gene: TRBJ1-4
clone size: NA

CDR3 DNA: TGTGCCAGCAGCGAACGACCGGGGGCCGTTTCCTACGAGCAGTACTTC
CDR3 protein: CASSERPGAVSYEQYF
D gene: NA
V gene: TRBV7-6
CDR3 length: 16
J gene: TRBJ2-7
clone size: NA

CDR3 DNA: TGTGCTCGGCGGGGGGGGACCTACAATGAGCAGTTCTTC
CDR3 protein: CARRGGTYNEQFF
D gene: TRBD2
V gene: TRBV30
CDR3 length: 13
J gene: TRBJ2-1
clone size: once

CDR3 DNA: TGTGCCAGCAGCGAGCTAGCGGGGGGCGCAGATACGCAGTATTTT
CDR3 protein: CASSELAGGADTQYF
D gene: TRBD2
V gene: TRBV7-9
CDR3 length: 15
J gene: TRBJ2-3
clone size: NA

CDR3 DNA: TGTGCCAGCAGCCTCGGAGGACAGGATCAGGCCGGAAACACCATATATTTT
CDR3 protein: CASSLGGQDQAGNTIYF
D gene: TRBD1
V gene: TRBV9
CDR3 length: 17
J gene: TRBJ1-3
clone size: NA

CDR3 DNA: TGTGCCAGCAGCGTAGGAGGTGGGGCTGGGGGCCTCGATACGCAGTATTTT
CDR3 protein: CASSVGGGAGGLDTQYF
D gene: NA
V gene: TRBV9
CDR3 length: 17
J gene: TRBJ2-3
clone size: NA

CDR3 DNA: TGTGCCAGTAGTGGACAGGCCACTGAAGCTTTCTTT
CDR3 protein: CASSGQATEAFF
D gene: TRBD1
V gene: TRBV19
CDR3 length: 12
J gene: TRBJ1-1
clone size: NA

CDR3 DNA: TGTGCCAGTAGTATCCGGACAGGGGGTTCACCCCTCCACTTT
CDR3 protein: CASSIRTGGSPLHF
D gene: TRBD1
V gene: TRBV19
CDR3 length: 14
J gene: TRBJ1-6
clone size: NA

CDR3 DNA: TGTGCCAGTAGTGGAACCAGGGGGCAGCGCAATCAGCCCCAGCATTTT
CDR3 protein: CASSGTRGQRNQPQHF
D gene: TRBD1
V gene: TRBV19
CDR3 length: 16
J gene: TRBJ1-5
clone size: NA

CDR3 DNA: TGTGCCAGCAGCCTTAGCGGGGGGAACTCCTACGAGCAGTACTTC
CDR3 protein: CASSLSGGNSYEQYF
D gene: TRBD2
V gene: TRBV11-3
CDR3 length: 15
J gene: TRBJ2-7
clone size: NA

CDR3 DNA: TGTGCCAGCAGCCGGATCCCGGGTTCTCCTGCCGGTGGGGCCAACGTCCTGACTTTC
CDR3 protein: CASSRIPGSPAGGANVLTF
D gene: NA
V gene: TRBV5-6
CDR3 length: 19
J gene: TRBJ2-6
clone size: NA

CDR3 DNA: TGTGCCAGCAGGACTAGCGGGGTCTACGAGCAGTACTTC
CDR3 protein: CASRTSGVYEQYF
D gene: TRBD2
V gene: TRBV25-1
CDR3 length: 13
J gene: TRBJ2-7
clone size: NA

CDR3 DNA: TGTGCCAGCAGCCTTAGACAGGGGGCTGGTGAGCAGTTCTTC
CDR3 protein: CASSLRQGAGEQFF
D gene: TRBD1
V gene: TRBV28
CDR3 length: 14
J gene: TRBJ2-1
clone size: NA

CDR3 DNA: TGTGCCAGCAGCCAAGGGGAAACAGGGGGTCTGGACACTGAAGCTTTCTTT
CDR3 protein: CASSQGETGGLDTEAFF
D gene: TRBD1
V gene: TRBV9
CDR3 length: 17
J gene: TRBJ1-1
clone size: NA